This paragraph reports one T cell receptor (beta chain). No antigen is known for it. The data derive from a study of T-cell memory formation after mild COVID-19. TCRdb passed the 5' RACE reads through MiXCR, listing each CDR3 protein once. The table records some 450,000 distinct CDR3 sequences, around 17% of them present only once. Study-wide findings and caveats: Clones contracting over day 15 to 85 were CD4/CD8 balanced, with later expanders leaning CD4+. A second wave of clones peaked on day 37, and their SARS-CoV-2 specificity went unconfirmed. The study detected some responding clones in pre-infection memory, suggesting cross-reactive memory joined. Most CD4+ clones that shrank were in CM and EM, while CD8+ ones turned up in EMRA.

Material: PBMCs or a T cell subset sorted from them (not recorded which). The source is a young man who had mild COVID-19 (a few samples of this study predate the infection). Cell type and time point are not known.

This CDR3 is CASSLTLVGAGGELFF. The CDR3 region has the DNA TGTGCCAGCAGCTTAACACTAGTCGGGGCTGGCGGGGAGCTGTTTTTT. V usage is TRBV5-6 and J usage is TRBJ2-2; D may be TRBD1 or TRBD2 (5 bases each). V lost 2 bases, J lost 7 bases, and 18 bases lay in between. CDR1 and CDR2 from the germline V gene are SGHDT and YYEEEE. CDR3 length: 16 amino acids.